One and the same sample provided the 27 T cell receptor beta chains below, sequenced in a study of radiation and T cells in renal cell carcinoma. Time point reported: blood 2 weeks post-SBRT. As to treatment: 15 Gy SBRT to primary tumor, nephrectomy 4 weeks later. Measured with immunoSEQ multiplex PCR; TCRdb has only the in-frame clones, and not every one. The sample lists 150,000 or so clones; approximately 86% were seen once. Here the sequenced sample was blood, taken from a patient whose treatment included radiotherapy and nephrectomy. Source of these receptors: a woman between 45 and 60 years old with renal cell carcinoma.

The CDR3 DNA reads as TGCAGCCCGTGTAAAGGGATGGTTGATGCTGGAAACACCATATATTTT. Its translation: CSPCKGMVDAGNTIYF. The V call is TRBV29-1, the J call TRBJ1-3; D is unresolved. Germline CDR1 SQVTM, CDR2 ANQGSEA. The V end lost 8 bases, the J end lost 2 bases, and 22 bases lay between the germline ends. This CDR3 contains 16 residues.

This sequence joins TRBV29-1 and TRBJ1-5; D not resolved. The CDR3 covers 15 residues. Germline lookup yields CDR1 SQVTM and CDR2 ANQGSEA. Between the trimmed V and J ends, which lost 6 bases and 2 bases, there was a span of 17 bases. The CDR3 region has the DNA TGCAGCGTCGCGGACGGACTCCTGGGCAATCAGCCCCAGCATTTT. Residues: CSVADGLLGNQPQHF.

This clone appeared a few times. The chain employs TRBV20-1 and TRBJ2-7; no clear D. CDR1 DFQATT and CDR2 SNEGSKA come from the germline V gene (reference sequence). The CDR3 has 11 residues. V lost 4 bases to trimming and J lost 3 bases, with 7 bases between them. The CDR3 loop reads CSATDHYEQYF. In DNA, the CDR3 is TGCAGTGCTACAGACCACTACGAGCAGTACTTC.

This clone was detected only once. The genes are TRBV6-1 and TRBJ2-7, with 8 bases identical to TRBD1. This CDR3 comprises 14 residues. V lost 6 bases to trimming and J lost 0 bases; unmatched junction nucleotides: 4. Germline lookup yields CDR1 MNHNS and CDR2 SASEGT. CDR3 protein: CASRAGTGSYEQYF. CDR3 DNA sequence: TGTGCCAGCAGGGCCGGGACAGGCTCCTACGAGCAGTACTTC.

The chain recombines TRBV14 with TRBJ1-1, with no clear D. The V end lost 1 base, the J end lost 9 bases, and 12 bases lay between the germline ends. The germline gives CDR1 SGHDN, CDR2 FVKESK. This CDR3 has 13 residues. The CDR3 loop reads CASSQVSQSQAFF. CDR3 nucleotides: TGTGCCAGCAGCCAAGTATCCCAGTCTCAAGCTTTCTTT. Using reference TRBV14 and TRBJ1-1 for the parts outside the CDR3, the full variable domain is EAGVTQFPSHSVIEKGQTVTLRCDPISGHDNLYWYRRVMGKEIKFLLHFVKESKQDESGMPNNRFLAERTGGTYSTLKVQPAELEDSGVYFCASSQVSQSQAFFGQGTRLTVV.

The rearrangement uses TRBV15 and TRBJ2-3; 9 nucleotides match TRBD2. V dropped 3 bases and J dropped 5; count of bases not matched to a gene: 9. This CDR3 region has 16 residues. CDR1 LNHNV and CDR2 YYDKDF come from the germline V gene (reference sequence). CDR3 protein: CATSSPKRGVQDTQYF. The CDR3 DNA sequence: TGTGCCACCAGCAGTCCCAAGCGGGGGGTTCAAGATACGCAGTATTTT.

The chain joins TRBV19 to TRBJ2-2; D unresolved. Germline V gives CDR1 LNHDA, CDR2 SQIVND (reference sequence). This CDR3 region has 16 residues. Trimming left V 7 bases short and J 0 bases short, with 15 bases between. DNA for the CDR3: TGTGCCAGTAAACAGCAGCCACTCGCGAACACCGGGGAGCTGTTTTTT. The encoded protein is CASKQQPLANTGELFF.

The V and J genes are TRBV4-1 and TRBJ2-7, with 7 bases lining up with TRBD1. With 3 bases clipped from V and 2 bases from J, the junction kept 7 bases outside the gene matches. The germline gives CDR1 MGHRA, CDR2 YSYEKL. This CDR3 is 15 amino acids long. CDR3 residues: CASSHTGASTYEQYF. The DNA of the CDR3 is TGCGCCAGCAGCCACACAGGGGCGTCTACCTACGAGCAGTACTTC.

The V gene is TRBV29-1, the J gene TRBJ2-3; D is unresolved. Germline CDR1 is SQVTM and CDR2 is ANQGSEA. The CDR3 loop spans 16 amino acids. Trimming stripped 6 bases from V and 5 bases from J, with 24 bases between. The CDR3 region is CSVTGRTSRIRDTQYF. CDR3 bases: TGCAGCGTGACTGGTCGGACCTCGAGGATCCGAGATACGCAGTATTTT.

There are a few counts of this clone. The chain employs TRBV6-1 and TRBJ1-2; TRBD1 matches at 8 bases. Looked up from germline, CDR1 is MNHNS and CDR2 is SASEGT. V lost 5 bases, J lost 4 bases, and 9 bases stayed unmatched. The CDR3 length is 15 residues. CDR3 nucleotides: TGTGCCAGCAGTTCGCCAACGCAGGGGGCCTATGGCTACACCTTC. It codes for CASSSPTQGAYGYTF.

This chain's CDR3 is CASSLMGATNEKLFF. The CDR3 DNA is TGTGCCAGCAGTTTAATGGGGGCAACTAATGAAAAACTGTTTTTT. V usage is TRBV28 and J usage is TRBJ1-4; D possibly corresponds to TRBD1 (5 bases). The CDR3 length is 15 residues. The V end was cut by 2 bases, the J end by 0 bases, with 7 bases between. The V gene's germline CDR1 is MDHEN and CDR2 SYDVKM.

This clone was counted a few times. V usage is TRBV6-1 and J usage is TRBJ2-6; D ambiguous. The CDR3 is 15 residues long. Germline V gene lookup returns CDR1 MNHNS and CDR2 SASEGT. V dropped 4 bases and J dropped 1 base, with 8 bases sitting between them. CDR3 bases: TGTGCCAGCAGTGCCATGATGTCTGGGGCCAACGTCCTGACTTTC. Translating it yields CASSAMMSGANVLTF.

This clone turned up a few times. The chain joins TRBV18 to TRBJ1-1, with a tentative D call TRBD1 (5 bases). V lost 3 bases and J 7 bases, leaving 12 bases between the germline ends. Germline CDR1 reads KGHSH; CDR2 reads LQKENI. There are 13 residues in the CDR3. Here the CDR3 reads CASSPLTANEAFF. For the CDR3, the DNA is TGTGCCAGCTCACCGCTGACAGCGAATGAAGCTTTCTTT.

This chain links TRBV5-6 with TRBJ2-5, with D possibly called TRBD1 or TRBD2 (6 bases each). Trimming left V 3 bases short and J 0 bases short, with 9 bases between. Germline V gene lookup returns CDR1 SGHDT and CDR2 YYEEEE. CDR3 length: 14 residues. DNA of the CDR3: TGTGCCAGCAGCTGGGGGGCCTACCAAGAGACCCAGTACTTC. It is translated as CASSWGAYQETQYF.

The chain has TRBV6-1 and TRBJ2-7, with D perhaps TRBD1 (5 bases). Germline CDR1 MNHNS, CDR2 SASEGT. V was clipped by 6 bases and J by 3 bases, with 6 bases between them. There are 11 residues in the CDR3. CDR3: CASRGDYEQYF. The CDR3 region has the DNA TGTGCCAGCAGAGGGGACTACGAGCAGTACTTC.

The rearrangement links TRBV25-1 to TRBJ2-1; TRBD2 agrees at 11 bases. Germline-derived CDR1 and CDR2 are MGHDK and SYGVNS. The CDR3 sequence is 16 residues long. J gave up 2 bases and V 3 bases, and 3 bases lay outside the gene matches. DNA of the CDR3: TGTGCCAGCAGTGAGAATAGCGGGGGGGCCTACAATGAGCAGTTCTTC. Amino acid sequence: CASSENSGGAYNEQFF.

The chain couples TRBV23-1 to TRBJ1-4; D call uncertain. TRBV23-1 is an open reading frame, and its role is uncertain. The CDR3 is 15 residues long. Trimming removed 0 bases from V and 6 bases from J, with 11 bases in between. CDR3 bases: TGCGCCAGCAGTCAATCGGCCGGGGAGGATGAAAAACTGTTTTTT. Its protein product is CASSQSAGEDEKLFF.

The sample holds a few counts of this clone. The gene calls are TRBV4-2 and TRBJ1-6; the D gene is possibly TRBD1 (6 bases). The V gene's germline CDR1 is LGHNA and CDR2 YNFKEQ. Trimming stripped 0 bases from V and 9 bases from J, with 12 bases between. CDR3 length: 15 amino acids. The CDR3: CASSQDPGGGSPLHF. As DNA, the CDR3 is TGTGCCAGCAGCCAAGATCCCGGGGGCGGTTCACCCCTCCACTTT.

The CDR3 loop reads CASSYSGGSYNSPLHF. Written as DNA, the CDR3 is TGTGCCAGCAGTTATTCGGGTGGATCCTATAATTCACCCCTCCACTTT. This chain connects TRBV6-5 to TRBJ1-6; no reliable D call. The CDR3 contains 16 residues. Germline CDR1 MNHEY, CDR2 SVGAGI. The germline V and J ends were trimmed by 3 bases and 1 base, with 10 bases remaining between them.

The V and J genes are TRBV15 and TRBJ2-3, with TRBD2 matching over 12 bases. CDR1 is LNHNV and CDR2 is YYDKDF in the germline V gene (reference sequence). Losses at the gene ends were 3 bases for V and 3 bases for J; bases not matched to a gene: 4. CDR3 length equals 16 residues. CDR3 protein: CATSRGGLAGTDTQYF. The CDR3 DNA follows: TGTGCCACCAGCAGGGGGGGACTAGCGGGTACAGATACGCAGTATTTT. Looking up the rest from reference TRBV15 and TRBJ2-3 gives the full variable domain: DAMVIQNPRYQVTQFGKPVTLSCSQTLNHNVMYWYQQKSSQAPKLLFHYYDKDFNNEADTPDNFQSRRPNTSFCFLDIRSPGLGDTAMYLCATSRGGLAGTDTQYFGPGTRLTVL.

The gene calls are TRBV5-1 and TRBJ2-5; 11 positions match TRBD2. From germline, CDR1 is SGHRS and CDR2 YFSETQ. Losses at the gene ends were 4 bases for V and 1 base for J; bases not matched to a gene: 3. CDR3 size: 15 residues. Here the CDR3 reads CASSLAGGPQETQYF. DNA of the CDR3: TGCGCCAGCAGCCTAGCGGGGGGTCCCCAAGAGACCCAGTACTTC.

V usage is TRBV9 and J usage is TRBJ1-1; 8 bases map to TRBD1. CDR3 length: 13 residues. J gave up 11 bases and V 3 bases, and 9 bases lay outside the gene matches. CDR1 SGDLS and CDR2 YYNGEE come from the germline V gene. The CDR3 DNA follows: TGTGCCAGCAGCGAACACACAGGGGGGTATGCTTTCTTT. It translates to CASSEHTGGYAFF.

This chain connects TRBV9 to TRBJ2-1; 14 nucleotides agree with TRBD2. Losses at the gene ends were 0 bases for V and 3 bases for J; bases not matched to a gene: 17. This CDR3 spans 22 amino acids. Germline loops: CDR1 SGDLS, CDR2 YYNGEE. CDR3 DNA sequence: TGTGCCAGCAGCGTAGGGTCGGGGTCCGGGACTAGCGGGGGCCACGTCTACAATGAGCAGTTCTTC. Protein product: CASSVGSGSGTSGGHVYNEQFF.

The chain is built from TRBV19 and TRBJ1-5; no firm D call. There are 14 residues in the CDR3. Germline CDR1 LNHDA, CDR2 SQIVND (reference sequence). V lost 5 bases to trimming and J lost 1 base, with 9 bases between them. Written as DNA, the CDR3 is TGTGCCAGTAGTGGATGGACCAGCAATCAGCCCCAGCATTTT. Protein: CASSGWTSNQPQHF.

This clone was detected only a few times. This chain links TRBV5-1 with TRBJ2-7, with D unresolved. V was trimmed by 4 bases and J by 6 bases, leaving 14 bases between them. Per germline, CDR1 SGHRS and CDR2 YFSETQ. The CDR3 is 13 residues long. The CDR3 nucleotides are TGCGCCAGCAGCCGAAACCCGACAACCGAGCAGTACTTC. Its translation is CASSRNPTTEQYF.

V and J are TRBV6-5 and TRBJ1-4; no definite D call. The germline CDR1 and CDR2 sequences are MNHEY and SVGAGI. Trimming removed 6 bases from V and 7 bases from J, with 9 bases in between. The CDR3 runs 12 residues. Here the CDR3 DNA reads TGTGCCAGCAGCGGAGTTGCTGAAAAACTGTTTTTT. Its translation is CASSGVAEKLFF.

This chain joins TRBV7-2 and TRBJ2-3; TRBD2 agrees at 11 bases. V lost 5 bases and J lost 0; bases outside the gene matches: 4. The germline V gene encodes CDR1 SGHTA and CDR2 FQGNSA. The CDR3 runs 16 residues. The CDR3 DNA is TGTGCCAGCAGCCCCTCTAGCGGGGGGAGCACAGATACGCAGTATTTT. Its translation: CASSPSSGGSTDTQYF. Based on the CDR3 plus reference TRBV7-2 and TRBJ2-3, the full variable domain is GAGVSQSPSNKVTEKGKDVELRCDPISGHTALYWYRQSLGQGLEFLIYFQGNSAPDKSGLPSDRFSAERTGGSVSTLTIQRTQQEDSAVYLCASSPSSGGSTDTQYFGPGTRLTVL.